The next 2 T cell receptor beta chains were all read from a single sample in a study of blood T cell repertoires in COVID-19. The table came from immunoSEQ multiplex PCR; TCRdb's copy has only in-frame clones and leaves some out. Here the sample spans roughly 280,000 clones, approximately 90% being singletons. The sequenced sample consisted of peripheral blood. These TCRs come from a man aged 18 to 29 with active or convalescent COVID-19.

The V call is TRBV2, the J call TRBJ1-2; D is undetermined. From germline, CDR1 is SNHLY and CDR2 FYNNEI. This CDR3 has 13 amino acids. Trimming took 8 bases from V and 4 from J, leaving 14 bases between them. CDR3 nucleotides: TGTGCCAGCCATTTTCGGAGCGGCTATGGCTACACCTTC. Protein product: CASHFRSGYGYTF.

The chain recombines TRBV27 with TRBJ1-6; maybe TRBD1 (5 bases). There are 13 residues in the CDR3. Deletions cut 10 bases from V and 5 bases from J, with 12 bases between. Germline CDR1 and CDR2: MNHEY and SMNVEV (reference sequence). CDR3 loop: CATGGRDNSPLHF. Here the CDR3 DNA reads TGTGCCACTGGGGGGAGGGATAATTCACCCCTCCACTTT.